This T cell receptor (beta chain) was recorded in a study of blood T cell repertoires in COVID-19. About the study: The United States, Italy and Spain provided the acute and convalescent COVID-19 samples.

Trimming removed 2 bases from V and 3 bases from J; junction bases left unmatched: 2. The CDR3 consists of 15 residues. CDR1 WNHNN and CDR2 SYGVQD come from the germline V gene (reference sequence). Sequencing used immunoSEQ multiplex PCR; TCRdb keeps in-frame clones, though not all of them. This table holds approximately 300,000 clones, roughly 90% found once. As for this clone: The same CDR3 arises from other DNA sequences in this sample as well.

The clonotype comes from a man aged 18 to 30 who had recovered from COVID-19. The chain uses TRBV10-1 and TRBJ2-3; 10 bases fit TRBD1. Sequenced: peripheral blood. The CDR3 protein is CASSEPGQGTDTQYF. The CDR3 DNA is TGCGCCAGCAGTGAGCCGGGACAGGGGACAGATACGCAGTATTTT.